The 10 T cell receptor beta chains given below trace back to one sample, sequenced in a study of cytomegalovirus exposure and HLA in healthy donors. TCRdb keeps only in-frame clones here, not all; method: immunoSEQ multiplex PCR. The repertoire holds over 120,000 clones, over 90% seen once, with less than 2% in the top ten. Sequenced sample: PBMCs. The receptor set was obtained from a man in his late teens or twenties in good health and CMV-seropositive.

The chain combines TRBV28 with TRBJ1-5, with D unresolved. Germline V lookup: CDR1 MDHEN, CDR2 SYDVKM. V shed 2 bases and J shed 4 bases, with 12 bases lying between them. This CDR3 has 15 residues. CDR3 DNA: TGTGCCAGCAGTTTAGGGTTGCGGAGAAATCAGCCCCAGCATTTT. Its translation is CASSLGLRRNQPQHF.

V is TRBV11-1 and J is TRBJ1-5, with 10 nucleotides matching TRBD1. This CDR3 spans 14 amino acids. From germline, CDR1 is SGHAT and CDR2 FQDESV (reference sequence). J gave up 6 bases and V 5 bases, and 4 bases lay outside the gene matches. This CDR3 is CASSKTGGGQPQHF. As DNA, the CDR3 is TGTGCCAGCAGCAAGACAGGGGGCGGTCAGCCCCAGCATTTT. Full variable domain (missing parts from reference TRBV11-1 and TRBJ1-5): EAEVAQSPRYKITEKSQAVAFWCDPISGHATLYWYRQILGQGPELLVQFQDESVVDDSQLPKDRFSAERLKGVDSTLKIQPAELGDSAMYLCASSKTGGGQPQHFGDGTRLSIL.

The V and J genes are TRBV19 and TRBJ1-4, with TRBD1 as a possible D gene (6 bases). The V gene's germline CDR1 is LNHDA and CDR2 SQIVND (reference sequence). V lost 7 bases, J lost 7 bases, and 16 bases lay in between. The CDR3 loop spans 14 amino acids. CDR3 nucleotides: TGTGCCAGTACCCCTACAGGGCTGGTTGAAAAACTGTTTTTT. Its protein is CASTPTGLVEKLFF.

Here the CDR3 reads CASLRYGEKLFF. The CDR3, as DNA: TGTGCCAGCCTCCGGTACGGTGAAAAACTGTTTTTT. The chain carries TRBV6-1 and TRBJ1-4; D is unclear. Germline CDR1 is MNHNS and CDR2 is SASEGT. The CDR3 has 12 residues. Trimming stripped 8 bases from V and 7 bases from J, with 11 bases between.

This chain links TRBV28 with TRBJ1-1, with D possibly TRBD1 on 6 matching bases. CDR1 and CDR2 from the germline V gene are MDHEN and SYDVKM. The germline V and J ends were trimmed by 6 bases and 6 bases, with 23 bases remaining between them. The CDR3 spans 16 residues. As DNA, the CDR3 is TGTGCCAGCAGGCCCCTCGGGACAACCCCCAACTCTGAAGCTTTCTTT. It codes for CASRPLGTTPNSEAFF.

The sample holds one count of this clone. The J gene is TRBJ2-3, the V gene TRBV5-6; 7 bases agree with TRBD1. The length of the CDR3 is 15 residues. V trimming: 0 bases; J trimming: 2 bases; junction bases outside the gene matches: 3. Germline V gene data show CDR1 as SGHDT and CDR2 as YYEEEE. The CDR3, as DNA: TGTGCCAGCAGCTTGGTACAGGGGAACACAGATACGCAGTATTTT. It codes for CASSLVQGNTDTQYF.

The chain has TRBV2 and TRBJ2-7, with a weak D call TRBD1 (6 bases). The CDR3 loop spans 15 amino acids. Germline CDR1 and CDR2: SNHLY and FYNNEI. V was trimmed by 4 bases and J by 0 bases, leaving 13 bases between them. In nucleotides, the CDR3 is TGTGCCAGCAGTGCGGGTACAGGGCTCTCCTACGAGCAGTACTTC. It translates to CASSAGTGLSYEQYF.

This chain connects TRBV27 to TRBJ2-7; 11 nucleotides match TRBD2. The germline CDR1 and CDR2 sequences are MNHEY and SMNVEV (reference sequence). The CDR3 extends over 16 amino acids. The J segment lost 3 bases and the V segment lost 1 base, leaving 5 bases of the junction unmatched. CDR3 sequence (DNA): TGTGCCAGCAGTTTATATGGACTAGCGGGTCGCTACGAGCAGTACTTC. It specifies CASSLYGLAGRYEQYF.

The chain's CDR3 is CASETGTGGGGELFF. DNA of the CDR3: TGTGCCAGCGAAACCGGGACAGGGGGCGGAGGGGAGCTGTTTTTT. The chain joins TRBV2 to TRBJ2-2; 12 nucleotides agree with TRBD1. V shed 8 bases and J 8 bases; nucleotides not matched to a gene: 9. Germline assignment: CDR1 SNHLY and CDR2 FYNNEI. The CDR3 is 15 amino acids.

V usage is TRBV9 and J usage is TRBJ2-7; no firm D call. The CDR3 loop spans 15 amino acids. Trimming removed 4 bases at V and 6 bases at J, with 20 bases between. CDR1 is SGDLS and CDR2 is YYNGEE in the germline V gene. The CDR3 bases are TGTGCCAGCAGCCCCGATGCGCGGTTGATTAGCGAGCAGTACTTC. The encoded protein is CASSPDARLISEQYF. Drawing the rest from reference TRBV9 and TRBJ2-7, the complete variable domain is DSGVTQTPKHLITATGQRVTLRCSPRSGDLSVYWYQQSLDQGLQFLIQYYNGEERAKGNILERFSAQQFPDLHSELNLSSLELGDSALYFCASSPDARLISEQYFGPGTRLTVT.